Following are 27 T cell receptor beta chains from one sample sequenced in a study of blood T cell repertoires in COVID-19. Profiled with immunoSEQ multiplex PCR; TCRdb holds only in-frame clones, not every one. The sample consists of under 85,000 clones, around 76% of them appearing once. The sequencing sample was made of peripheral blood. The source of these receptors is a woman of 80 years or more with active or convalescent COVID-19.

J is TRBJ1-5 and V is TRBV5-1; TRBD1 agrees at 8 bases. The germline CDR1 and CDR2 sequences are SGHRS and YFSETQ. The CDR3 runs to 15 residues. Losses at the gene ends were 2 bases for V and 5 bases for J; bases not matched to a gene: 6. The CDR3 loop reads CASSLGTGNYQPQHF. The CDR3 DNA sequence: TGCGCCAGCAGCTTAGGGACAGGAAATTATCAGCCCCAGCATTTT.

The table lists this clone with a count of one. V and J are TRBV4-1 and TRBJ2-1; TRBD2 aligns across 9 bases. CDR3 length: 17 residues. The germline gives CDR1 MGHRA, CDR2 YSYEKL. Germline trimming cut 2 bases from V and 12 bases from J; bases unmatched to any gene: 17. The chain's CDR3 is CASSQPSAGGLIPGQFF. The CDR3, as DNA: TGCGCCAGCAGCCAACCTTCCGCGGGGGGGCTCATTCCCGGGCAGTTCTTC.

The chain joins TRBV7-8 to TRBJ1-1, with 9 nucleotides matching TRBD1. CDR1 and CDR2 from the germline V gene are SGHVS and FQNEAQ. CDR3 size: 14 residues. Trimming cost V 6 bases and J 4 bases; bases outside gene matches: 6. CDR3 loop: CASSLRDRVTEAFF. The CDR3 region has the DNA TGTGCCAGCAGTCTCCGGGACAGGGTCACTGAAGCTTTCTTT.

The rearrangement uses TRBV10-3 and TRBJ1-5; 8 bases map to TRBD1. Germline lookup yields CDR1 ENHRY and CDR2 SYGVKD. The ends lost 10 bases at V and 2 bases at J; junction bases unmatched: 7. The CDR3 is 14 amino acids. The chain's CDR3 is CATQDRGGNQPQHF. The CDR3 region has the DNA TGTGCCACACAAGACAGGGGCGGCAATCAGCCCCAGCATTTT.

This clone was recorded only once. V gene TRBV19 combines with J gene TRBJ2-1, with 9 positions matching TRBD1. The CDR3 totals 15 residues. CDR1 is LNHDA and CDR2 is SQIVND in the germline V gene (reference sequence). Germline trimming cut 1 base from V and 8 bases from J; bases unmatched to any gene: 6. DNA of the CDR3: TGTGCCAGTAGTATAGGGACAGGGGTGGGCGATGAGCAGTTCTTC. The encoded protein is CASSIGTGVGDEQFF. The complete variable domain, with remaining parts taken from reference TRBV19 and TRBJ2-1, reads DGGITQSPKYLFRKEGQNVTLSCEQNLNHDAMYWYRQDPGQGLRLIYYSQIVNDFQKGDIAEGYSVSREKKESFPLTVTSAQKNPTAFYLCASSIGTGVGDEQFFGPGTRLTVL.

The chain recombines TRBV7-2 with TRBJ2-2; D ambiguous. Deletions cut 2 bases from V and 9 bases from J, with 13 bases between. CDR3 length: 14 amino acids. The V gene's germline CDR1 is SGHTA and CDR2 FQGNSA. CDR3 amino acids: CASSLIRETRELFF. The DNA of the CDR3 is TGTGCCAGCAGCTTAATAAGAGAAACCAGGGAGCTGTTTTTT.

This clone was counted between two and nine times. The chain is built from TRBV29-1 and TRBJ1-2; no firm D call. Deletions cut 4 bases from V and 5 bases from J, with 17 bases between. Germline CDR1 SQVTM, CDR2 ANQGSEA. The CDR3 has 14 amino acids. The CDR3 here is CSVAPPESYYGYTF. The CDR3 nucleotides read TGCAGCGTTGCTCCCCCGGAGTCCTATTATGGCTACACCTTC.

This clone has a single count. V gene TRBV7-9 combines with J gene TRBJ2-3, with 7 bases aligning to TRBD2. Looked up from germline, CDR1 is SEHNR and CDR2 is FQNEAQ (reference sequence). There are 19 residues in the CDR3. The ends lost 1 base at V and 0 bases at J; junction bases unmatched: 13. The CDR3 is CASSLVTLAEIPSTDTQYF. CDR3 DNA sequence: TGTGCCAGCAGCTTAGTCACTCTAGCGGAGATCCCTAGCACAGATACGCAGTATTTT.

V is TRBV3-1 (or the pseudogene TRBV3-2) and J is TRBJ2-5; 7 bases are shared with TRBD1. This CDR3 spans 15 amino acids. Germline CDR1 and CDR2: LGHDT and YNNKEL (reference sequence). The V segment lost 4 bases and the J segment 7 bases; nucleotides outside the gene matches: 12. The CDR3 nucleotides read TGTGCCAGCAGCCGGGGACAGCGACGGGCAGGGACCCAGTACTTC. Translated: CASSRGQRRAGTQYF.

This clone was seen only a few times. The chain employs TRBV30 and TRBJ1-2; the D is unclear. In germline, CDR1 is GTSNPN, CDR2 SVGIG (reference sequence). The CDR3 loop spans 13 amino acids. V was clipped by 0 bases and J by 5 bases, with 10 bases between them. The CDR3 DNA reads as TGTGCCTGGAGTGTACGGGGTACTTATGGCTACACCTTC. Amino acids: CAWSVRGTYGYTF.

This rearrangement joins TRBV7-2 to TRBJ2-3; weak D call: TRBD2 (7 bases). The CDR3 contains 17 residues. Germline CDR1 reads SGHTA; CDR2 reads FQGNSA. Trimming pared 7 bases from V and 1 base from J, leaving 21 bases between. For the CDR3, the DNA is TGTGCCAGCACGGGGGGCTCATCCGGCCGCGGCACAGATACGCAGTATTTT. Translating gives CASTGGSSGRGTDTQYF.

The rearrangement links TRBV5-6 to TRBJ1-4, with D possibly matching TRBD1 (6 bases). Trimming pared 3 bases from V and 7 bases from J, leaving 22 bases between. Germline lookup yields CDR1 SGHDT and CDR2 YYEEEE. The CDR3 consists of 17 residues. The chain's CDR3 is CASSSWGRVLGIEKLFF. CDR3 nucleotide sequence: TGTGCCAGCAGCTCCTGGGGGCGAGTTCTAGGGATTGAAAAACTGTTTTTT.

The gene calls are TRBV15 and TRBJ1-6, with 9 bases fitting TRBD1. CDR1 and CDR2 from the germline V gene are LNHNV and YYDKDF (reference sequence). This CDR3 comprises 15 residues. J was trimmed by 12 bases and V by 0 bases; bases with no gene match: 6. The CDR3 reads CATSRDLGTGKPLHF. As DNA, the CDR3 is TGTGCCACCAGCAGAGATCTTGGGACAGGGAAACCCCTCCACTTT.

The genes are TRBV2 and TRBJ2-5, with a tentative D call TRBD2 (5 bases). With 11 bases removed from V and 2 bases from J, the gap between germline ends came to 21 bases. Looked up from germline, CDR1 is SNHLY and CDR2 is FYNNEI. This CDR3 is built from 15 residues. The DNA for the CDR3 is TGTGCCGGGAAACGAACGGGGTCCTTACAAGAGACCCAGTACTTC. Protein sequence: CAGKRTGSLQETQYF.

The chain carries TRBV5-8 and TRBJ1-1; TRBD1 is a possible D gene (6 bases). V shed 4 bases and J shed 3 bases, with 16 bases lying between them. Germline CDR1 and CDR2: SGHTS and YDEGEE. The CDR3 spans 15 residues. The CDR3 spells CASSRTALGYTEAFF. As DNA, the CDR3 is TGTGCCAGCAGCCGGACAGCCTTGGGGTACACTGAAGCTTTCTTT. Full variable domain (outside the CDR3, taken from reference TRBV5-8 and TRBJ1-1): EAGVTQSPTHLIKTRGQQATLRCSPISGHTSVYWYQQALGLGLQFLLWYDEGEERNRGNFPPRFSGRQFPNYSSELNVNALELEDSALYLCASSRTALGYTEAFFGQGTRLTVV.

This clone has more than one count but fewer than ten. The genes are TRBV10-3 and TRBJ2-2; TRBD1 matches at 8 bases. The junction had 4 bases not matched to a gene; V was cut back by 2 bases and J by 2 bases. This CDR3 is built from 16 residues. Germline V CDR1 and CDR2: ENHRY, SYGVKD. CDR3 sequence: CAISEAGTGNTGELFF. CDR3 in DNA: TGTGCCATCAGTGAGGCCGGGACAGGAAACACCGGGGAGCTGTTTTTT.

J is TRBJ2-7 and V is TRBV6-5, with 16 bases aligning to TRBD2. Germline V lookup: CDR1 MNHEY, CDR2 SVGAGI. With V trimmed by 6 bases and J by 8 bases, 7 bases remained unmatched. The CDR3 has 15 residues. The CDR3 reads CASSPGLAGGTKQYF. In nucleotides, the CDR3 is TGTGCCAGCAGCCCGGGACTAGCGGGGGGGACCAAGCAGTACTTC.

This chain uses TRBV7-8 with TRBJ2-2; 9 bases map to TRBD1. The J segment lost 4 bases and the V segment lost 4 bases, leaving 4 bases of the junction unmatched. This CDR3 is 15 amino acids long. Per germline, CDR1 SGHVS and CDR2 FQNEAQ. CDR3 region: CASSWTGVPTGELFF. CDR3 nucleotides: TGTGCCAGCAGCTGGACAGGGGTCCCCACCGGGGAGCTGTTTTTT.

The V and J genes are TRBV11-2 and TRBJ1-4, with D hard to call. The CDR3 has 13 residues. Germline loops: CDR1 SGHAT, CDR2 FQNNGV. The V end was cut by 5 bases, the J end by 5 bases, with 9 bases between. As DNA, the CDR3 is TGTGCCAGCAGCCAGGACTCAAATGAAAAACTGTTTTTT. Amino acid sequence: CASSQDSNEKLFF.

The chain has TRBV7-9 and TRBJ2-7; D ambiguous. With 5 bases removed from V and 3 bases from J, the gap between germline ends came to 8 bases. Germline V lookup: CDR1 SEHNR, CDR2 FQNEAQ (reference sequence). The CDR3 is 12 residues long. Here the CDR3 DNA reads TGTGCCAGCAGCCCAATCAACTACGAGCAGTACTTC. It specifies CASSPINYEQYF. Drawing the rest from reference TRBV7-9 and TRBJ2-7, the complete variable domain is DTGVSQNPRHKITKRGQNVTFRCDPISEHNRLYWYRQTLGQGPEFLTYFQNEAQLEKSRLLSDRFSAERPKGSFSTLEIQRTEQGDSAMYLCASSPINYEQYFGPGTRLTVT.

This clone was counted only a few times. The chain links TRBV29-1 to TRBJ2-3; D might be TRBD2 (5 bases). Deletions cut 2 bases from V and 3 bases from J, with 18 bases between. The CDR3 length is 16 residues. Per germline, CDR1 SQVTM and CDR2 ANQGSEA. For the CDR3, the DNA is TGCAGCGTTGAACTTGCCGGGGAGTACGGTACAGATACGCAGTATTTT. Encoded protein: CSVELAGEYGTDTQYF.

The sample holds one count of this clone. The chain joins TRBV6-5 to TRBJ1-5; a possible D gene is TRBD1 (6 bases). CDR1 is MNHEY, CDR2 SVGAGI, per germline. V was clipped by 6 bases and J by 1 base, with 10 bases between them. The CDR3 spans 14 residues. CDR3 nucleotides: TGTGCCAGCAGACCCGACAGGAGCAATCAGCCCCAGCATTTT. Translated, it gives CASRPDRSNQPQHF.

This clone was counted between two and nine times. Other DNA sequences in this specimen translate into the identical CDR3. The chain has TRBV6-6 and TRBJ2-3; possibly TRBD2 for D (6 bases). The germline V gene encodes CDR1 MNHNY and CDR2 SVGAGI (reference sequence). The V gene lost 6 bases and the J gene lost 2 bases, with 12 bases spanning the gap. The CDR3 is 14 amino acids. CDR3 nucleotide sequence: TGTGCCAGCAGACGGGACTTATACACAGATACGCAGTATTTT. This translates into CASRRDLYTDTQYF.

The chain links TRBV30 to TRBJ1-5; TRBD1 matches 7 bases. CDR3 length: 15 residues. Germline CDR1 is GTSNPN and CDR2 is SVGIG (reference sequence). V lost 1 base, J lost 2 bases, and 5 bases stayed unmatched. The CDR3 sequence is CAWSAKGAGNQPQHF. CDR3 bases: TGTGCCTGGAGTGCCAAGGGGGCTGGCAATCAGCCCCAGCATTTT.

This chain links TRBV15 with TRBJ1-1; D call uncertain. The germline V gene has CDR1 LNHNV and CDR2 YYDKDF (reference sequence). This CDR3 has 16 amino acids. Trimming removed 1 base at V and 3 bases at J, with 15 bases between. CDR3 bases: TGTGCCACCAGCAGAGCGGAACTACCGAGATACACTGAAGCTTTCTTT. As protein: CATSRAELPRYTEAFF. The complete variable domain, with remaining parts taken from reference TRBV15 and TRBJ1-1, reads DAMVIQNPRYQVTQFGKPVTLSCSQTLNHNVMYWYQQKSSQAPKLLFHYYDKDFNNEADTPDNFQSRRPNTSFCFLDIRSPGLGDTAMYLCATSRAELPRYTEAFFGQGTRLTVV.

This clone was seen only a few times. This rearrangement joins TRBV5-8 to TRBJ2-5, with 13 bases that match TRBD2. The CDR3 has 19 residues. Germline lookup yields CDR1 SGHTS and CDR2 YDEGEE. J lost 6 bases, V lost 2 bases, and 16 bases had no gene match. This CDR3 reads CASSFHRQETSGGIKTQYF. The DNA of the CDR3 is TGTGCCAGCAGCTTCCACCGACAGGAGACTAGCGGGGGGATCAAGACCCAGTACTTC.

The CDR3 nucleotides read TGTGCCACCAGCAGCGGACGGGGGGAGGCTCGAGAGACCCAGTACTTC. It translates to CATSSGRGEARETQYF. The V call is TRBV15, the J call TRBJ2-5; 7 positions agree with TRBD2. This CDR3 contains 16 residues. Germline V gives CDR1 LNHNV, CDR2 YYDKDF (reference sequence). The ends lost 3 bases at V and 4 bases at J; junction bases unmatched: 11.